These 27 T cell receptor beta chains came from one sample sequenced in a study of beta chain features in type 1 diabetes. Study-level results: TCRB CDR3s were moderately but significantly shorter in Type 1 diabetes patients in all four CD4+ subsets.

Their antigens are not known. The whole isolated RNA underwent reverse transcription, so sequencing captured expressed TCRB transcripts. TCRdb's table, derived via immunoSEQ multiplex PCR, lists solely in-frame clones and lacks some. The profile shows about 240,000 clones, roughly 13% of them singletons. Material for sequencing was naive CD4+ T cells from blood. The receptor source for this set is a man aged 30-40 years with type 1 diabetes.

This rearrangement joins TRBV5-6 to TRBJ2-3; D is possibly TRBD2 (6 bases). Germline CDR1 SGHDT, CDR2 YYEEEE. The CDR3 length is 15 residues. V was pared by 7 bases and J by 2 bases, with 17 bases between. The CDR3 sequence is CASGDWAGFTDTQYF. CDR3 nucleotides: TGTGCCAGCGGGGACTGGGCGGGTTTCACAGATACGCAGTATTTT.

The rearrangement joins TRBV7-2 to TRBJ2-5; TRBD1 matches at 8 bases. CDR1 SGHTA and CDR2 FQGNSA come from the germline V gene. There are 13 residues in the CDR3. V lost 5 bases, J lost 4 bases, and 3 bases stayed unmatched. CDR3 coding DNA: TGTGCCAGCAGCCGTGACAGGGGAGAGACCCAGTACTTC. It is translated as CASSRDRGETQYF. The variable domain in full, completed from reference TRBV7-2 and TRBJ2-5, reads GAGVSQSPSNKVTEKGKDVELRCDPISGHTALYWYRQSLGQGLEFLIYFQGNSAPDKSGLPSDRFSAERTGGSVSTLTIQRTQQEDSAVYLCASSRDRGETQYFGPGTRLLVL.

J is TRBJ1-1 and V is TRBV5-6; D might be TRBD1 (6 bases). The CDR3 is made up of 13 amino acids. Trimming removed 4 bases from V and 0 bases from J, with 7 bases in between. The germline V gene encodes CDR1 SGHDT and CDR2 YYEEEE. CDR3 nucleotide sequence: TGTGCCAGCAGCGGACAGATGAACACTGAAGCTTTCTTT. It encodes CASSGQMNTEAFF.

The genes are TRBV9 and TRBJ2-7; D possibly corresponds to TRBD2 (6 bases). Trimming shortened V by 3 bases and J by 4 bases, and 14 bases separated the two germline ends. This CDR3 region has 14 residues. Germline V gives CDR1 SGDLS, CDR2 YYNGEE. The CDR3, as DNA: TGTGCCAGCAGCGCCGCCCTTAGCGGATACGAGCAGTACTTC. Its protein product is CASSAALSGYEQYF.

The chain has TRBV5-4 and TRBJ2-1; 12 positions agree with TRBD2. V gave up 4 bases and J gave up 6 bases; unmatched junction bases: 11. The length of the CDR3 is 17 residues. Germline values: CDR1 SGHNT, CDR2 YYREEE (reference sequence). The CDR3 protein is CASSAFRTSGTGNEQFF. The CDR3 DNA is TGTGCCAGCAGCGCCTTTCGGACTAGCGGGACTGGCAATGAGCAGTTCTTC.

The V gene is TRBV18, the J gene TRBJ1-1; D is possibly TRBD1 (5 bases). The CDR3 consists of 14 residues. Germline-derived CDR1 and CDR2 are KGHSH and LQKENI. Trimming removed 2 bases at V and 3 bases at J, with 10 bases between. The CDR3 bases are TGTGCCAGCTCACCAGCAGGGTTGGACACTGAAGCTTTCTTT. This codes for CASSPAGLDTEAFF.

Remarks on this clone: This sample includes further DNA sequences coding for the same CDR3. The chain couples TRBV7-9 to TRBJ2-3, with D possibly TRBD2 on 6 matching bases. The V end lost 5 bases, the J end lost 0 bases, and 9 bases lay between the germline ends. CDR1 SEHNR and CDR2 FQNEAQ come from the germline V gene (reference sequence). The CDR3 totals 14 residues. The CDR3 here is CASSPGTSTDTQYF. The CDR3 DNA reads TGTGCCAGCAGCCCCGGGACTAGCACAGATACGCAGTATTTT.

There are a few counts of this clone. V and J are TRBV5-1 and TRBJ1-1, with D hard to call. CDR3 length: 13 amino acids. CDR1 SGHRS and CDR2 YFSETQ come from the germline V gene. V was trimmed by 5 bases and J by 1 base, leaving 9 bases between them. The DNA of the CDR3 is TGCGCCAGCAGATTCGGGAGGAACACTGAAGCTTTCTTT. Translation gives CASRFGRNTEAFF.

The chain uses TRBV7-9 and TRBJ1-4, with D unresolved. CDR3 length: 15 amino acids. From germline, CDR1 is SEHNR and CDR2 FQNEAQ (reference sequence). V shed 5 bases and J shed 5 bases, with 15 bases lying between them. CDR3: CASSPGWGGNEKLFF. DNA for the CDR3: TGTGCCAGCAGCCCCGGTTGGGGAGGGAATGAAAAACTGTTTTTT.

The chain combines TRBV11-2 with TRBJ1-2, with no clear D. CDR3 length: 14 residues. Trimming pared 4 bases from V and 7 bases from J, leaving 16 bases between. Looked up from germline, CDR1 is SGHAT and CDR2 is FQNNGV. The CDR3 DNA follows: TGTGCCAGCAGCTCAGCACTTTTAGCTCGTGGCTACACCTTC. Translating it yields CASSSALLARGYTF.

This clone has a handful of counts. CDR3 coding DNA: TGTGCCAGCAGCTTAGGGGGAGCGGACAATCAGCCCCAGCATTTT. It yields the protein CASSLGGADNQPQHF. The gene calls are TRBV7-9 and TRBJ1-5; no definite D call. V was cut by 1 base and J by 3 bases, with 10 bases left in between. The CDR3 totals 15 residues. CDR1 SEHNR and CDR2 FQNEAQ come from the germline V gene (reference sequence).

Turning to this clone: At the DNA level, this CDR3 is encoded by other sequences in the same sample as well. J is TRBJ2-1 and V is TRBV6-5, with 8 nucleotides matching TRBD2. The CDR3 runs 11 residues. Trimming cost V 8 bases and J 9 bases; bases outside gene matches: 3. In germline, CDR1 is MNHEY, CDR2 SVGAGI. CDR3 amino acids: CASSRGGEQFF. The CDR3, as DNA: TGTGCCAGCTCACGGGGGGGTGAGCAGTTCTTC.

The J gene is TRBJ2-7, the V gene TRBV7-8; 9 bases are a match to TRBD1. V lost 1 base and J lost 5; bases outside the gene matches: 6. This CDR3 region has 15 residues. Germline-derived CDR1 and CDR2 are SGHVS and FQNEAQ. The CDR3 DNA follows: TGTGCCAGCAGCTTAGACGGGACAGGGTACAACGAGCAGTACTTC. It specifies CASSLDGTGYNEQYF.

Written as DNA, the CDR3 is TGCGCCAGCAGCTTCGGACAGGCCCAAGAGACCCAGTACTTC. It codes for CASSFGQAQETQYF. This chain links TRBV5-1 with TRBJ2-5, with TRBD1 identical over 7 bases. The length of the CDR3 is 14 residues. J lost 1 base, V lost 2 bases, and 2 bases had no gene match. The germline V gene encodes CDR1 SGHRS and CDR2 YFSETQ.

The CDR3 bases are TGCGCCAGCAGCCAAGTACACGCAGATACGCAGTATTTT. It is translated as CASSQVHADTQYF. This chain uses TRBV4-1 with TRBJ2-3, with no clear D. Germline assignment: CDR1 MGHRA and CDR2 YSYEKL. The CDR3 has 13 amino acids. The V end was cut by 1 base, the J end by 4 bases, with 6 bases between.

The DNA of the CDR3 is TGTGCCTCCCGACTAGCGGGCCCTCCTGGGGATGAGCAGTTCTTC. This translates into CASRLAGPPGDEQFF. The chain combines TRBV6-6 with TRBJ2-1, with 10 bases that match TRBD2. Per the germline V gene, CDR1 is MNHNY and CDR2 is SVGAGI (reference sequence). CDR3 length: 15 amino acids. V lost 11 bases, J lost 8 bases, and 15 bases stayed unmatched.

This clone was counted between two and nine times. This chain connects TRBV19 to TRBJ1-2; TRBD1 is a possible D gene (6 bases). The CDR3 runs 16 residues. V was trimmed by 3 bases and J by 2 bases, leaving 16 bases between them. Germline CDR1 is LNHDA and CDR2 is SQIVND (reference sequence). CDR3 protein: CASSISATGANYGYTF. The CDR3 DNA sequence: TGTGCCAGTAGTATCTCAGCGACAGGTGCCAACTATGGCTACACCTTC. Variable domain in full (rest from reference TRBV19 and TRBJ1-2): DGGITQSPKYLFRKEGQNVTLSCEQNLNHDAMYWYRQDPGQGLRLIYYSQIVNDFQKGDIAEGYSVSREKKESFPLTVTSAQKNPTAFYLCASSISATGANYGYTFGSGTRLTVV.

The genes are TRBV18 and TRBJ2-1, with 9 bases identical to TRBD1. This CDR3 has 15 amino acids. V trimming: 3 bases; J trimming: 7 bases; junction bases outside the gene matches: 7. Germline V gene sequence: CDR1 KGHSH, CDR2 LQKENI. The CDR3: CASSPGQGNENEQFF. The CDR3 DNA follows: TGTGCCAGCTCACCTGGACAGGGGAACGAGAATGAGCAGTTCTTC. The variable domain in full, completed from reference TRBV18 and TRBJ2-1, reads NAGVMQNPRHLVRRRGQEARLRCSPMKGHSHVYWYRQLPEEGLKFMVYLQKENIIDESGMPKERFSAEFPKEGPSILRIQQVVRGDSAAYFCASSPGQGNENEQFFGPGTRLTVL.

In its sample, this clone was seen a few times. This chain's CDR3 is CASSNQRVTGELFF. CDR3 DNA sequence: TGTGCCAGCAGCAATCAGAGGGTTACCGGGGAGCTGTTTTTT. This chain connects TRBV21-1 to TRBJ2-2; the D segment call TRBD2 is taken from the table without a DNA check. TRBV21-1 is recorded as a pseudogene. The CDR3 totals 14 residues.

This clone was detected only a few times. Here the CDR3 reads CASSPEGGSYNEQFF. DNA for the CDR3: TGCGCCAGCAGCCCCGAGGGCGGATCCTACAATGAGCAGTTCTTC. The chain couples TRBV5-1 to TRBJ2-1; perhaps TRBD2 as D (5 bases). The V end was cut by 4 bases, the J end by 1 base, with 12 bases between. CDR1 and CDR2 from the germline V gene are SGHRS and YFSETQ. The length of the CDR3 is 15 residues.

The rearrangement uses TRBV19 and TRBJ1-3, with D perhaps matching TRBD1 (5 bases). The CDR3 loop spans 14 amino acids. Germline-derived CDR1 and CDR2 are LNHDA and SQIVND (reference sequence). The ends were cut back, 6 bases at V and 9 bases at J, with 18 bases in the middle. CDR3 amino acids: CASRPLTGPGTIYF. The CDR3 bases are TGTGCCAGTAGGCCACTCACAGGACCAGGCACCATATATTTT.

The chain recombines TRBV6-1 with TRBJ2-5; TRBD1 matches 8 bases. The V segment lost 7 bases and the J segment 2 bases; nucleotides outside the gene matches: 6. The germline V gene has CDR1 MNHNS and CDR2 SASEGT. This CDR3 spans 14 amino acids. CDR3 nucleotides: TGTGCCAGCACCCTAGGACAGGGTCAAGAGACCCAGTACTTC. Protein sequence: CASTLGQGQETQYF.

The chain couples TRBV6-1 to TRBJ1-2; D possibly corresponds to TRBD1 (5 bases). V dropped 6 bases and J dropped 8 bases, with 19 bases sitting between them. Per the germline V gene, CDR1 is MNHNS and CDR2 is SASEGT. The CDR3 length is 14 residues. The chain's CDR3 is CASSIQEGVGGYTF. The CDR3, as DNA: TGTGCCAGCAGCATACAGGAAGGGGTTGGAGGCTACACCTTC.

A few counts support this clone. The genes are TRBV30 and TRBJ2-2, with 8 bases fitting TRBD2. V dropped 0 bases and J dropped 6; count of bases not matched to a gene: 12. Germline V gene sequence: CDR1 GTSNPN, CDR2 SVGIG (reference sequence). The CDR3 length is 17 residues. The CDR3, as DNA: TGTGCCTGGAGTGTAGATTTGACTCGAGCGGGAGCCGGGGAGCTGTTTTTT. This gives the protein CAWSVDLTRAGAGELFF.

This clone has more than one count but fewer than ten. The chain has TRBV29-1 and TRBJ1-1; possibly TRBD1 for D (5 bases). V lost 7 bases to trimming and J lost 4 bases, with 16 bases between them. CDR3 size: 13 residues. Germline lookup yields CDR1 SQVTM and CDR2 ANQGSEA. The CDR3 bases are TGCAGCGCCGTACGCGGGGGGTCCACTGAAGCTTTCTTT. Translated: CSAVRGGSTEAFF.

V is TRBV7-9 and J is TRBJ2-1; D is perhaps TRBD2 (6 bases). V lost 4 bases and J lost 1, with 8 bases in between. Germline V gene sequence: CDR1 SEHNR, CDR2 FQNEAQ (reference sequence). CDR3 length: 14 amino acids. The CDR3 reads CASSSGTSYNEQFF. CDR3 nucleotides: TGTGCCAGCAGCTCCGGGACTTCCTACAATGAGCAGTTCTTC.

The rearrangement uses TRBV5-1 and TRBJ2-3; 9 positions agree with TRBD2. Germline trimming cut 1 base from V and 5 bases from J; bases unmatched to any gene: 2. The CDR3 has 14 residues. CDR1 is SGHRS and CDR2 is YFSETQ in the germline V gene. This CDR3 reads CASSLSSGGDTQYF. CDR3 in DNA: TGCGCCAGCAGCTTGAGTAGCGGGGGAGATACGCAGTATTTT.